One sample yielded the 8 T cell receptor beta chains listed below, sequenced in a study of OX40 agonist ivuxolimab in advanced cancers. Sequenced by immunoSEQ multiplex PCR; TCRdb stores in-frame clones only, minus some. In the table there are 50,000 to 80,000 clones, 84% of which are singletons. The source was CD4+ or CD8+ T cells sorted from blood, collected in a trial of the OX40 agonist ivuxolimab. These receptors originate from an adult with an advanced solid tumor such as melanoma, head and neck, liver or kidney cancer.

This sequence joins TRBV28 and TRBJ1-5, with D possibly being TRBD1 (5 bases). This CDR3 has 16 amino acids. Between the trimmed V and J ends, which lost 6 bases and 0 bases, there was a span of 15 bases. CDR1 is MDHEN, CDR2 SYDVKM, per germline. CDR3 sequence (DNA): TGTGCCAGCAGCCCCGGGCGGGGGTCTAGCAATCAGCCCCAGCATTTT. Translated, it gives CASSPGRGSSNQPQHF.

The chain combines TRBV6-5 with TRBJ2-7, with 7 nucleotides matching TRBD2. The germline CDR1 and CDR2 sequences are MNHEY and SVGAGI. J was trimmed by 8 bases and V by 2 bases; bases with no gene match: 6. The CDR3 runs 13 residues. DNA for the CDR3: TGTGCCAGCAGTTACACCGGACTAGGAAAGCAGTACTTC. Residues: CASSYTGLGKQYF.

This clone was detected only a few times. The chain combines TRBV7-9 with TRBJ2-2, with TRBD1 matching over 9 bases. Trimming at V came to 11 bases and at J to 3 bases, leaving 10 bases not matched to a gene. In germline, CDR1 is SEHNR, CDR2 FQNEAQ (reference sequence). The CDR3 is made up of 15 amino acids. CDR3 DNA sequence: TGTGCCGTGGGAGCGGGACAGGGATACACCGGGGAGCTGTTTTTT. This sequence encodes CAVGAGQGYTGELFF.

The chain carries TRBV5-1 and TRBJ2-7; 8 nucleotides line up with TRBD1. V trimming: 4 bases; J trimming: 2 bases; junction bases outside the gene matches: 8. Germline assignment: CDR1 SGHRS and CDR2 YFSETQ. This CDR3 is built from 15 residues. CDR3 DNA sequence: TGCGCCAGCAGCCCACTGCAGGGACAGGCCTACGAGCAGTACTTC. It codes for CASSPLQGQAYEQYF.

The V gene is TRBV18, the J gene TRBJ2-7, with 11 bases fitting TRBD2. The length of the CDR3 is 15 residues. CDR1 and CDR2 from the germline V gene are KGHSH and LQKENI. J gave up 3 bases and V 2 bases, and 3 bases lay outside the gene matches. The CDR3 protein is CASSPGSGGVYEQYF. In DNA, the CDR3 is TGTGCCAGCTCACCAGGTAGCGGGGGGGTCTACGAGCAGTACTTC.

V is TRBV9 and J is TRBJ2-1; D may be TRBD1 (6 bases). CDR1 and CDR2 from the germline V gene are SGDLS and YYNGEE. The V end lost 0 bases, the J end lost 1 base, and 11 bases lay between the germline ends. The CDR3 loop spans 16 amino acids. CDR3 DNA: TGTGCCAGCAGCGTAGGATACAGGGCTTCCTACAATGAGCAGTTCTTC. It yields the protein CASSVGYRASYNEQFF.

This rearrangement joins TRBV5-1 to TRBJ1-5; TRBD1 agrees at 8 bases. V gave up 0 bases and J gave up 2 bases; unmatched junction bases: 4. The V gene's germline CDR1 is SGHRS and CDR2 YFSETQ. The CDR3 length is 16 residues. The CDR3 sequence is CASSLAPQGGNQPQHF. Here the CDR3 DNA reads TGCGCCAGCAGCTTGGCCCCACAGGGGGGCAATCAGCCCCAGCATTTT.

The V gene is TRBV9, the J gene TRBJ1-3; no firm D call. V gave up 0 bases and J gave up 1 base, with 5 bases separating them. The CDR3 consists of 14 residues. Germline CDR1 and CDR2: SGDLS and YYNGEE. CDR3 sequence reads: CASSVGRSGNTIYF. In DNA, the CDR3 is TGTGCCAGCAGCGTAGGCAGATCTGGAAACACCATATATTTT.